This T cell receptor beta chain was identified during a study of cytomegalovirus exposure and HLA in healthy donors. General study results and limits: HLA-A and HLA-B allele assignments for most subjects were reportedly predicted accurately using TCR beta sequences. Follow-up analysis seemed to connect common viral pathogens with several of the most significant clusters identified. The likely explanation for a cluster of highly shared sequence variants was sequencing artifact.

As regards this clone: What it binds is unknown.

V lost 1 base to trimming and J lost 1 base; unmatched junction nucleotides: 3. The germline CDR1 and CDR2 sequences are SGHRS and YFSETQ. The length of the CDR3 is 15 residues. It was with 60 Vbeta and 13 Jbeta primers that the PCR ran. Method: immunoSEQ multiplex PCR; TCRdb's copy keeps in-frame clones and lacks some. The sample contains about 140,000 clones, 61% of which appear only once. The chain links TRBV5-1 to TRBJ2-5, with 8 positions matching TRBD1. Source material: PBMCs. The clonotype originates from a male donor in good health and CMV-seronegative. This CDR3 is CASSLRDRFQETQYF. CDR3 sequence (DNA): TGCGCCAGCAGCTTGCGGGACAGGTTCCAAGAGACCCAGTACTTC.